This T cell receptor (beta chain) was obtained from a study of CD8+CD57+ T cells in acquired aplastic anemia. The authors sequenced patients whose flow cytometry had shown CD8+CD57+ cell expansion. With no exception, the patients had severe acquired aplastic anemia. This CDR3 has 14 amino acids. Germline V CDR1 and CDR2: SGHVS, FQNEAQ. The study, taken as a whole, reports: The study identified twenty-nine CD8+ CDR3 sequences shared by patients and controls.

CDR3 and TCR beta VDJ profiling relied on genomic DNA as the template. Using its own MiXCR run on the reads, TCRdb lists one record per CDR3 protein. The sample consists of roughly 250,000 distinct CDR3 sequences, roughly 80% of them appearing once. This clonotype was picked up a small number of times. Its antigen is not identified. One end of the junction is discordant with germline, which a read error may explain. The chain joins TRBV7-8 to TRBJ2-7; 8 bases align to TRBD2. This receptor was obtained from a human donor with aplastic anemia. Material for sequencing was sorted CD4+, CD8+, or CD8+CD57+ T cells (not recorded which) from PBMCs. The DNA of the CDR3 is TGTGCCAGCAGCTTCACGGGGGGGCACGATACGCAGTATTTC. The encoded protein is CASSFTGGHDTQYF.